This TCR beta chain was captured in a study of T cells in Graves' hyperthyroidism and ophthalmopathy. Template material for amplifying TCR beta CDR3 regions consisted of RNA transcripts. Primed by the HTBI set, a first-round RT-PCR was run on the TCR CDR3. Via MiXCR, TCRdb re-called the multiplex PCR reads, giving one row per CDR3 protein. The sample shows some 200,000 distinct CDR3 sequences, roughly a sixth of them seen only once. At least ten counts were recorded for this clonotype. The V gene's germline CDR1 is MNHNS and CDR2 SASEGT. CDR3 length equals 15 residues. The V segment lost 2 bases and the J segment 4 bases; nucleotides outside the gene matches: 2.

This rearrangement joins TRBV6-1 to TRBJ2-2, with 9 bases that match TRBD2. Sequencing was performed on blood. The source of this sequence is a man aged 45-65 years with Graves' hyperthyroidism. In DNA, the CDR3 is TGTGCCAGCAGTGAATCTAGCGGGGCCACCGGGGAGCTGTTTTTT. This encodes CASSESSGATGELFF.